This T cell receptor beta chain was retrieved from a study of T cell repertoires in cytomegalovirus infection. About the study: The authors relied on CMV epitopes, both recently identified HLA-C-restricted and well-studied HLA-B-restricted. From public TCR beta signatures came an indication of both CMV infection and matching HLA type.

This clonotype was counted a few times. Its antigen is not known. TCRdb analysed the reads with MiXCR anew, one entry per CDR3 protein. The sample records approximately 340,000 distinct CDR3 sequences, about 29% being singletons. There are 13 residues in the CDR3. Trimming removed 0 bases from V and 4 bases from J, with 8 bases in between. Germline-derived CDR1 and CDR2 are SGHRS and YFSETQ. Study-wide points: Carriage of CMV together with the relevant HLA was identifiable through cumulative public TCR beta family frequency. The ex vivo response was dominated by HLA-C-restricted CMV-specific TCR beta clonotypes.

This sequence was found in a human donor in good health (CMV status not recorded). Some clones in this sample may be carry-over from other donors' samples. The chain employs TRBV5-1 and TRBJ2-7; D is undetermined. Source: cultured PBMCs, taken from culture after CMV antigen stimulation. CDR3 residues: CASSLEYAYEQYF. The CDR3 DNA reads TGCGCCAGCAGCTTGGAGTATGCGTACGAGCAGTACTTC.